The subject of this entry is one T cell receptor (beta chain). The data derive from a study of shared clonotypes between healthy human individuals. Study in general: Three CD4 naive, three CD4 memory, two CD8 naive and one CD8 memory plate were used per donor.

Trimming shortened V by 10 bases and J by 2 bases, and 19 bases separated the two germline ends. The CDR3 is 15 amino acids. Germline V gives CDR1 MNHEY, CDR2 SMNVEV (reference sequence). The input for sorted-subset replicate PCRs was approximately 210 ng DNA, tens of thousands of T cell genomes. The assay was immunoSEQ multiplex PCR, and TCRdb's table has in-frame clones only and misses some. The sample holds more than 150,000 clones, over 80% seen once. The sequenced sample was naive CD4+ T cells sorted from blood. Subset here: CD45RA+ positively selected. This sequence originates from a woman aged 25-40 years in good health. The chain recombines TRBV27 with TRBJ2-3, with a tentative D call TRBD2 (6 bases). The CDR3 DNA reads TGTGCCACCTCAAAGGGTAGCGGCGACACAGATACGCAGTATTTT. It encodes CATSKGSGDTDTQYF.